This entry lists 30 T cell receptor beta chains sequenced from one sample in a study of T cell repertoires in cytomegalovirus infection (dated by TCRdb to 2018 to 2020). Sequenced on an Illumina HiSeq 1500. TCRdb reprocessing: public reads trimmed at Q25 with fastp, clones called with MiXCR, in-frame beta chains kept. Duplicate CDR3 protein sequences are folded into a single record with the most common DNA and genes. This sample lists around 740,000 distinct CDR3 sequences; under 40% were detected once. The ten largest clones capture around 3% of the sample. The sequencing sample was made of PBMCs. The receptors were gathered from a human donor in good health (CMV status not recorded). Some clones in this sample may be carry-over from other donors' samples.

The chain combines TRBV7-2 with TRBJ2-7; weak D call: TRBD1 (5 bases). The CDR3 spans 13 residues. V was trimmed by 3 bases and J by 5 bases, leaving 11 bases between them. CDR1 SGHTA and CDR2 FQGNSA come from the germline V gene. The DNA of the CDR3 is TGTGCCAGCAGCTTGGGTAGGGGCCACGAGCAGTACTTC. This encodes CASSLGRGHEQYF.

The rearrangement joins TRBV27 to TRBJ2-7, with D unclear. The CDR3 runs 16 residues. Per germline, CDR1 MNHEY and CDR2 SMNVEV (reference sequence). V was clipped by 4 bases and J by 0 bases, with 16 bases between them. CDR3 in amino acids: CASSYGNSHSSYEQYF. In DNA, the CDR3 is TGTGCCAGCAGTTATGGTAATAGCCACAGCTCCTACGAGCAGTACTTC.

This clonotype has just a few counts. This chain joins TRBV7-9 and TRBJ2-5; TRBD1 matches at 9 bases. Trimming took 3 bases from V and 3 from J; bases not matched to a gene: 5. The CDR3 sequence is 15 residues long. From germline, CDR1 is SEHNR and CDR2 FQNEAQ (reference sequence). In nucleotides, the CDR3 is TGTGCCAGCAGCTTTCCACGGACAGGGGAAGAGACCCAGTACTTC. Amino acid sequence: CASSFPRTGEETQYF.

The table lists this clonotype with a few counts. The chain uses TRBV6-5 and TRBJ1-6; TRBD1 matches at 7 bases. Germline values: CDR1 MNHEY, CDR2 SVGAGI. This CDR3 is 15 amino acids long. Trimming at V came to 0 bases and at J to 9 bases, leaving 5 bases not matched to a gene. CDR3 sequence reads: CASSYSTGQLSPLHF. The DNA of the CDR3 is TGTGCCAGCAGTTACTCGACGGGACAGCTTTCACCCCTCCACTTT.

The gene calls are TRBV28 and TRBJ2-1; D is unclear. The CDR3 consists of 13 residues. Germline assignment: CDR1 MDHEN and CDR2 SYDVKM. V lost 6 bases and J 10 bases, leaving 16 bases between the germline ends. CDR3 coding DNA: TGTGCCAGCAGCTTGCCCCGGGTGGGAGAGCAGTTCTTC. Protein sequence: CASSLPRVGEQFF.

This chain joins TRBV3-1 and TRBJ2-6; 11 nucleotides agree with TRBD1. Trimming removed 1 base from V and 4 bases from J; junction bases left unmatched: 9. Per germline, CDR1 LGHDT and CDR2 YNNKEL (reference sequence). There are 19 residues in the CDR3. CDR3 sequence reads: CASSQVLGQGVTGANVLTF. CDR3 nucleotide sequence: TGTGCCAGCAGCCAAGTCCTGGGACAGGGGGTGACCGGGGCCAACGTCCTGACTTTC.

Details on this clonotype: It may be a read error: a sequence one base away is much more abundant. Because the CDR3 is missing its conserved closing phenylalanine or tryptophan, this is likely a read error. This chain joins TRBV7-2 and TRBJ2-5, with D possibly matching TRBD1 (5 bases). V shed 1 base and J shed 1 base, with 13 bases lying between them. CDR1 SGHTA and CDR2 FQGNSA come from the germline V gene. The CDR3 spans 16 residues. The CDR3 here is CASSLEPTGSQETQYL. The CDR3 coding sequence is TGTGCCAGCAGCTTAGAACCCACAGGTAGCCAAGAGACCCAGTACTTA.

CDR3 residues: CSARGQGRGETQYF. CDR3 sequence (DNA): TGCAGTGCTAGAGGCCAGGGAAGAGGTGAGACCCAGTACTTC. The chain links TRBV20-1 to TRBJ2-5, with D perhaps matching TRBD1 (5 bases). Trimming took 1 base from V and 5 from J, leaving 14 bases between them. The germline gives CDR1 DFQATT, CDR2 SNEGSKA (reference sequence). CDR3 size: 14 residues.

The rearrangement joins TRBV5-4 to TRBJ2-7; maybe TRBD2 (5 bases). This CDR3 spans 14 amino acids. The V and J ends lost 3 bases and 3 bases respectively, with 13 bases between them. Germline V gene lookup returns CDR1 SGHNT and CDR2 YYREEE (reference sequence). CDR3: CASSYRAGDYEQYF. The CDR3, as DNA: TGTGCCAGCAGCTACCGGGCCGGGGACTACGAGCAGTACTTC.

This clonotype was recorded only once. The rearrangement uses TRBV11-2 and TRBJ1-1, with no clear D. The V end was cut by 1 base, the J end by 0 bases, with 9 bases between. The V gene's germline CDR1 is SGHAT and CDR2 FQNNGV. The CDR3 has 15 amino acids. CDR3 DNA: TGTGCCAGCAGCTTAGGTCACATGGTGAACACTGAAGCTTTCTTT. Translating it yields CASSLGHMVNTEAFF. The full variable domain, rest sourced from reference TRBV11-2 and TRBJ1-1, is EAGVAQSPRYKIIEKRQSVAFWCNPISGHATLYWYQQILGQGPKLLIQFQNNGVVDDSQLPKDRFSAERLKGVDSTLKIQPAKLEDSAVYLCASSLGHMVNTEAFFGQGTRLTVV.

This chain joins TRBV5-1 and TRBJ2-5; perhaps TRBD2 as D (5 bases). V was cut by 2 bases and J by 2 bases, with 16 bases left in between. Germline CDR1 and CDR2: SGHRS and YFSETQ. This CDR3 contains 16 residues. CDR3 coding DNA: TGCGCCAGCAGCTTACTAGTCCAGACTCCTCAAGAGACCCAGTACTTC. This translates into CASSLLVQTPQETQYF.

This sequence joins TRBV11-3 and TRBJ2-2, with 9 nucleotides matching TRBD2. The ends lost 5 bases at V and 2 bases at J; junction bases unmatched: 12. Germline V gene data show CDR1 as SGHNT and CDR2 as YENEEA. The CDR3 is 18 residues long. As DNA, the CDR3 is TGTGCCAGCAGCCCAGGCGGACAGCGGGGGGCCAACACCGGGGAGCTGTTTTTT. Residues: CASSPGGQRGANTGELFF.

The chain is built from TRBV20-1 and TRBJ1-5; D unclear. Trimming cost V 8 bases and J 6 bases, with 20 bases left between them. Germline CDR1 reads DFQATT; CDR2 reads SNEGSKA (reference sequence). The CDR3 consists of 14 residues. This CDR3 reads CSSFYVDPSQPQHF. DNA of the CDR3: TGCAGTAGCTTTTATGTGGATCCGTCTCAGCCCCAGCATTTT.

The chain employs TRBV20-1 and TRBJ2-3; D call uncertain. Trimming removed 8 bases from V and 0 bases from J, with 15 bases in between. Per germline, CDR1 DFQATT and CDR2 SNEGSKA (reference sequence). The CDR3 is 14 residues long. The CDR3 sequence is CSTITIQSTDTQYF. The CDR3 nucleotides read TGCAGTACTATAACTATTCAAAGCACAGATACGCAGTATTTT.

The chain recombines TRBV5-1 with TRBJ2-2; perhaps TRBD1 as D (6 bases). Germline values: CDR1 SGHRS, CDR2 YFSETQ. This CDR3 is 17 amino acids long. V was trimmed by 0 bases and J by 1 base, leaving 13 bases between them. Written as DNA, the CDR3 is TGCGCCAGCAGCTTGGACAGGGCACATTTGAACACCGGGGAGCTGTTTTTT. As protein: CASSLDRAHLNTGELFF.

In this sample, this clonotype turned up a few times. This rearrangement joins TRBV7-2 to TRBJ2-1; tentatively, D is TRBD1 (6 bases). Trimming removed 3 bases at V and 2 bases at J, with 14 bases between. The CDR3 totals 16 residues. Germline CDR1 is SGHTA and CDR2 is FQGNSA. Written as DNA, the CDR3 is TGTGCCAGCAGCTTTAGGTCTCAGGGGCCCTACAATGAGCAGTTCTTC. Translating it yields CASSFRSQGPYNEQFF.

CDR3 sequence: CASSGVAATSSNQPQHF. The CDR3 DNA sequence: TGTGCCAGCAGTGGGGTGGCAGCCACTTCTAGCAATCAGCCCCAGCATTTT. The chain is built from TRBV6-1 and TRBJ1-5; D is unclear. The germline gives CDR1 MNHNS, CDR2 SASEGT. V shed 4 bases and J shed 0 bases, with 16 bases lying between them. The CDR3 has 17 residues.

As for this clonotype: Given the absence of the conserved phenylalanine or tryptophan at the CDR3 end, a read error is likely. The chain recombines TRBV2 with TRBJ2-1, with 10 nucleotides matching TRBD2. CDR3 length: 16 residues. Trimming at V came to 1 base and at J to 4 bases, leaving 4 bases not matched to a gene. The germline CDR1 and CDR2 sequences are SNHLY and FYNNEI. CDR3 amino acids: CASSEEASGSYNEQFL. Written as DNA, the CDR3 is TGTGCCAGCAGTGAAGAGGCTAGCGGGAGTTACAATGAGCAGTTCTTA.

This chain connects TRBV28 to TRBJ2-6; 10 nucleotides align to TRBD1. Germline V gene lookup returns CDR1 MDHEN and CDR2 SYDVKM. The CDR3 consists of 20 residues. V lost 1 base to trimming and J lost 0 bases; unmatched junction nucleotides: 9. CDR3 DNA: TGTGCCAGCAGTTTATCGGCCCCCGGGACAGGGGACTCTGGGGCCAACGTCCTGACTTTC. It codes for CASSLSAPGTGDSGANVLTF.

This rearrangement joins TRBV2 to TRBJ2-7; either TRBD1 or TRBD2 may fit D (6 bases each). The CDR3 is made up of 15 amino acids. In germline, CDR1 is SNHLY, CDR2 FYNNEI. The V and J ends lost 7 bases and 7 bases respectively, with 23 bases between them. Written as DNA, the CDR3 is TGTGCCAGCACCTCCCCGACAGGCGGGGCGTCTGAGCAGTACTTC. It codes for CASTSPTGGASEQYF.

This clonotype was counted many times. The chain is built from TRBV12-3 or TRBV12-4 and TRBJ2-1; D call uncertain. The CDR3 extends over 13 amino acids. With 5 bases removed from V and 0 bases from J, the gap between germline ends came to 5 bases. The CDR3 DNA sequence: TGTGCCAGCAGTCCCCTCTCCTACAATGAGCAGTTCTTC. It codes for CASSPLSYNEQFF.

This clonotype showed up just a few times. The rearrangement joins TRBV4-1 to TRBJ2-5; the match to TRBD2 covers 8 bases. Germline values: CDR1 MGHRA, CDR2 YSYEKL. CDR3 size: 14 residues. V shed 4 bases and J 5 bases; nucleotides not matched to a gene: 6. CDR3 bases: TGCGCCAGCAGCCCCGGGGGGGATTCGGAGACCCAGTACTTC. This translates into CASSPGGDSETQYF.

CDR3 sequence (DNA): TGCAGCGTTGAAATGGACAGGGGCTATGAGCAGTTCTTC. This gives the protein CSVEMDRGYEQFF. The chain has TRBV29-1 and TRBJ2-1; 9 nucleotides match TRBD1. The V segment lost 2 bases and the J segment 8 bases; nucleotides outside the gene matches: 4. Per the germline V gene, CDR1 is SQVTM and CDR2 is ANQGSEA. CDR3 length equals 13 residues.

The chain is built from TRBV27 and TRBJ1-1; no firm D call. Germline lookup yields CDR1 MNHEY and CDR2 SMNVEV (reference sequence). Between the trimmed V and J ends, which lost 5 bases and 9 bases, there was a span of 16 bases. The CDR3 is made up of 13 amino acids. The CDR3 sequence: CASSQRVPGKAFF. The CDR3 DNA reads TGTGCCAGCAGTCAAAGGGTCCCAGGCAAAGCTTTCTTT.

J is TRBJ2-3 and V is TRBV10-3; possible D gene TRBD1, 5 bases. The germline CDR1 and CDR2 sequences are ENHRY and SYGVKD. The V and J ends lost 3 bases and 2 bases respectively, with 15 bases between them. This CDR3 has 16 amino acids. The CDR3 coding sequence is TGTGCCATCAGTGATGAGGCAGGGCGACTCACAGATACGCAGTATTTT. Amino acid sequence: CAISDEAGRLTDTQYF.

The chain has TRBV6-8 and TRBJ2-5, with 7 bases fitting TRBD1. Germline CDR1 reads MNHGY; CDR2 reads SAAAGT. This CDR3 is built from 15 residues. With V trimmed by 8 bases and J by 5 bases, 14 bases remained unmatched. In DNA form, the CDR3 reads TGTGCCAGCGGTTCAGGGTTAGGGGGCCAGGAGACCCAGTACTTC. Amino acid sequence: CASGSGLGGQETQYF.

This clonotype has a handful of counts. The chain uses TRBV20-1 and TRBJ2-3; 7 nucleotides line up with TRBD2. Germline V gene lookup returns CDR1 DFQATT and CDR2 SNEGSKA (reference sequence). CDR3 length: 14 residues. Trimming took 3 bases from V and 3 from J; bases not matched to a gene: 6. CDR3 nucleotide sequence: TGCAGTGCTAGCAGAGCGGGGACGACAGATACGCAGTATTTT. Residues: CSASRAGTTDTQYF.

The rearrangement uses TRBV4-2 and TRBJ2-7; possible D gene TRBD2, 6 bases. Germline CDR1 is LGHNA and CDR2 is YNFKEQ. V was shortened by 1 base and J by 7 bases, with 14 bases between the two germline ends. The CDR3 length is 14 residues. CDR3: CASSQGTGVPEQYF. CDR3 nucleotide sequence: TGTGCCAGCAGCCAAGGTACGGGAGTGCCAGAGCAGTACTTC.

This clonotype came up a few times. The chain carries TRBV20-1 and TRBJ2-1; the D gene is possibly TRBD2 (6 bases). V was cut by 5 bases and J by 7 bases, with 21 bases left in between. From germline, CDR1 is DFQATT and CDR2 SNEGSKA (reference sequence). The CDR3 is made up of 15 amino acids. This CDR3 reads CSASTGSLANNEQFF. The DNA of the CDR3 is TGCAGTGCTTCAACGGGCTCGCTAGCGAATAATGAGCAGTTCTTC.

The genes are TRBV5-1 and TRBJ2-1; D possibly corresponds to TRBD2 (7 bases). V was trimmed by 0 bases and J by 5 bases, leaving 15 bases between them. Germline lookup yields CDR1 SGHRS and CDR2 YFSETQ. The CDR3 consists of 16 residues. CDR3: CASSLVGGPNHNEQFF. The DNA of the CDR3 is TGCGCCAGCAGCTTGGTCGGGGGGCCCAACCACAATGAGCAGTTCTTC.